This T cell receptor (beta chain) originates from a study of shared clonotypes between healthy human individuals. Template for every sorted-subset replicate PCR totaled about 0.2 ug DNA, 30,000 to 35,000 T cell genomes. Generated by immunoSEQ multiplex PCR, the TCRdb table keeps only in-frame clones and is missing some. Among fewer than 2.5 million clones listed, over 85% were seen once. Regarding the study as a whole: Clonotype sharing levels among donors were expected to vary with sequencing depth.

This clone was found a few times. Antigen specificity is unknown. V was pared by 4 bases and J by 2 bases, with 2 bases of the junction left unmatched. This CDR3 is built from 13 residues. Germline V gene sequence: CDR1 SGDLS, CDR2 YYNGEE. The specimen was naive CD4+ T cells from PBMCs. Subset specified: CD45RA+ positively selected. The gene calls are TRBV9 and TRBJ2-5, with TRBD1 matching over 7 bases. This receptor was identified in a man aged 18 to 30 in good health. Some clones in this sample may be carry-over from other donors' samples. The CDR3 DNA sequence: TGTGCCAGCAGCTCGGGACAGCAAGAGACCCAGTACTTC. Amino acids: CASSSGQQETQYF.